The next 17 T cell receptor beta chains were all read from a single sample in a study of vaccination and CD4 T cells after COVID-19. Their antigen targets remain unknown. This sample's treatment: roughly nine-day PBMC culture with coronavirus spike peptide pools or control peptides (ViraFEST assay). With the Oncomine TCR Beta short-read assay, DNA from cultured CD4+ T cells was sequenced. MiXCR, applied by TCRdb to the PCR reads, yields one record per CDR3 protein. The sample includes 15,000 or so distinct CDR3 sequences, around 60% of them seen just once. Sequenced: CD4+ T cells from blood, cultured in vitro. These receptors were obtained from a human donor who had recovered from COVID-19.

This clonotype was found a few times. The CDR3 DNA sequence: TGTGCCAGCAGACCCGGACAGGGATGGTTGGGGACCCAGTACTTC. Translating gives CASRPGQGWLGTQYF. The chain carries TRBV6-1 and TRBJ2-5, with TRBD1 matching 8 bases. The CDR3 is made up of 15 amino acids. V lost 6 bases to trimming and J lost 7 bases; unmatched junction nucleotides: 13. The germline CDR1 and CDR2 sequences are MNHNS and SASEGT.

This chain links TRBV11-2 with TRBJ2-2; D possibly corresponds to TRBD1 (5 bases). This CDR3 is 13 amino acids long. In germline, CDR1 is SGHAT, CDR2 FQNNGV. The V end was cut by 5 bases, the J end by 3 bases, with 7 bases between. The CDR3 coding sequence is TGTGCCAGCAGCCAAGGGGACACCGGGGAGCTGTTTTTT. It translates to CASSQGDTGELFF.

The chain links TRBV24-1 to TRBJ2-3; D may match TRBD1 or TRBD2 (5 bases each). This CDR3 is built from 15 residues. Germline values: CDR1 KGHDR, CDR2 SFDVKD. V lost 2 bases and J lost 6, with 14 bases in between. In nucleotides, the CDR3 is TGTGCCACCAGTGATTCAGTTGGGGGATTGGATACGCAGTATTTT. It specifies CATSDSVGGLDTQYF.

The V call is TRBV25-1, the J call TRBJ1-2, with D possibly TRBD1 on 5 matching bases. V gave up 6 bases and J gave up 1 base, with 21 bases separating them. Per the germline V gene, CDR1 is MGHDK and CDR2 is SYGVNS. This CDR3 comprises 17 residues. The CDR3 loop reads CASSHLGEVGDNYGYTF. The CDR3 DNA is TGTGCCAGCAGCCACTTGGGGGAGGTCGGGGATAACTATGGCTACACCTTC.

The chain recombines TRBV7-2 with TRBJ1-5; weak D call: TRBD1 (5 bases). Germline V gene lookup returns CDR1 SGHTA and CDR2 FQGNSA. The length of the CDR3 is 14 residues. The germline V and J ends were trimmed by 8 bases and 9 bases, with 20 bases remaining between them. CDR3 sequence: CASGSPTVQGPQHF. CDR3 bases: TGTGCCAGCGGCTCCCCGACAGTCCAAGGGCCCCAGCATTTT.

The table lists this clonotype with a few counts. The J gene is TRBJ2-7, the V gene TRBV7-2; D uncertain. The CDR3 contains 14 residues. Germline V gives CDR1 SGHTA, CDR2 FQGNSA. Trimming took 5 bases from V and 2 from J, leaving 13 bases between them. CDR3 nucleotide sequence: TGTGCCAGCAGCCCCTATGAGACCCCCTACGAGCAGTACTTC. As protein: CASSPYETPYEQYF.

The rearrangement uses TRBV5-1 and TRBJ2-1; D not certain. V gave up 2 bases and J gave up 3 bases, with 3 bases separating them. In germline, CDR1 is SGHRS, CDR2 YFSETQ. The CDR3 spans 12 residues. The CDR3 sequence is CASSLNYNEQFF. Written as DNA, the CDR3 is TGCGCCAGCAGCTTAAACTACAATGAGCAGTTCTTC.

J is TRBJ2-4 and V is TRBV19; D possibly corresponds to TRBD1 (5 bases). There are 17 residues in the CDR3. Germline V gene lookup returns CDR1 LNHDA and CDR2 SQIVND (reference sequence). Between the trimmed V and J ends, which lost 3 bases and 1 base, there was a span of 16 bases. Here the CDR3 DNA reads TGTGCCAGTAGTATGGGGCAGGCCGTGACGGCCAAAAACATTCAGTACTTC. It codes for CASSMGQAVTAKNIQYF.

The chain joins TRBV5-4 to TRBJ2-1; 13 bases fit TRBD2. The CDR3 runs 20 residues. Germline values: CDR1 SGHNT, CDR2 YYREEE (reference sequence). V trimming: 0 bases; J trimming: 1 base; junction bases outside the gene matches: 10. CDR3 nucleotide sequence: TGTGCCAGCAGCTTGGAAGGACTAGCGGGGGACCGCATATCCTACAATGAGCAGTTCTTC. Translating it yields CASSLEGLAGDRISYNEQFF.

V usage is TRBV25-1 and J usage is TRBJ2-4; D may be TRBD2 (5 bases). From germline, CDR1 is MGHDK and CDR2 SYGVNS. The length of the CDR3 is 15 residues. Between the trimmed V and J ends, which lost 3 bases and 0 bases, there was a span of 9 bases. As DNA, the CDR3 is TGTGCCAGCAGTGACCCAGGACTAGCCAAAAACATTCAGTACTTC. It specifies CASSDPGLAKNIQYF.

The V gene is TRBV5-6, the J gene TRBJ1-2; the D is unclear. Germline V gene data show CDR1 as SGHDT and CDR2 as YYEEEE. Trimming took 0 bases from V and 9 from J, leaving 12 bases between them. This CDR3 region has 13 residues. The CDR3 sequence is CASSLAVTLRYTF. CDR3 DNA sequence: TGTGCCAGCAGCTTGGCCGTTACGCTTCGCTACACCTTC.

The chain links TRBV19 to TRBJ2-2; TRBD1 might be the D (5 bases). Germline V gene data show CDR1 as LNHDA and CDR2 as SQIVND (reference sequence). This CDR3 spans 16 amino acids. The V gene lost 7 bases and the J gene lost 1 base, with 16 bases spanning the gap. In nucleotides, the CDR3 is TGTGCCAGTATCCCTTGGGGCCAGGGGAACACCGGGGAGCTGTTTTTT. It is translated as CASIPWGQGNTGELFF.

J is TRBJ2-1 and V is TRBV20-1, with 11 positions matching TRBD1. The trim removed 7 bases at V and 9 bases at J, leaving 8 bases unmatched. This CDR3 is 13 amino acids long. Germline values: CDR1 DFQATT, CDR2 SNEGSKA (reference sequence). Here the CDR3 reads CSGGGQGAGEQFF. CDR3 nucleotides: TGCAGTGGGGGAGGACAGGGGGCGGGTGAGCAGTTCTTC.

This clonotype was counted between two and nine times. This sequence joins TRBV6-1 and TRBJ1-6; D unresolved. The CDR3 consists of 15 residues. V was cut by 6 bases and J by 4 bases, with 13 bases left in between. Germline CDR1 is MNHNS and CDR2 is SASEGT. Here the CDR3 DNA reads TGTGCCAGCAGAGCACAACGTTTTTATAATTCACCCCTCCACTTT. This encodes CASRAQRFYNSPLHF.

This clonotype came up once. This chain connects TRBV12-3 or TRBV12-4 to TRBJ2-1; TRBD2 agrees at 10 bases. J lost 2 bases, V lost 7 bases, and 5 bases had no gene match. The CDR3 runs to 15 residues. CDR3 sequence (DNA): TGTGCCAGCACCCTAGCGGGAGTCCCCTACAATGAGCAGTTCTTC. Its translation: CASTLAGVPYNEQFF.

The CDR3, as DNA: TGCAGTGCTAGTTCCTATAGTGGAGATACGCAGTATTTT. This codes for CSASSYSGDTQYF. The chain combines TRBV20-1 with TRBJ2-3; D gene uncertain. Per germline, CDR1 DFQATT and CDR2 SNEGSKA (reference sequence). The ends were cut back, 3 bases at V and 5 bases at J, with 12 bases in the middle. The CDR3 runs 13 residues.

The DNA of the CDR3 is TGTGCCAGTAGTGGAGGGACAGCCCAAGAGACCCAGTACTTC. Amino acid sequence: CASSGGTAQETQYF. This rearrangement joins TRBV19 to TRBJ2-5; tentatively, D is TRBD1 (7 bases). Germline CDR1 and CDR2: LNHDA and SQIVND (reference sequence). Trimming pared 5 bases from V and 1 base from J, leaving 11 bases between. The CDR3 extends over 14 amino acids.